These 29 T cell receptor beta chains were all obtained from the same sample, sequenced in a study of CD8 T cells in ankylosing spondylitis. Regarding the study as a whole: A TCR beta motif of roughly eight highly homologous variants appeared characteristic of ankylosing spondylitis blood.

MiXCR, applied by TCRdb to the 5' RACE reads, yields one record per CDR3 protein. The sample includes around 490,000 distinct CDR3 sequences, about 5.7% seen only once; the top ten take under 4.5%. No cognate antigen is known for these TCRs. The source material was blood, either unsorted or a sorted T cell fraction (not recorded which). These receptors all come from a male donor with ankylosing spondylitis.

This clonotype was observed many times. CDR3 region: CAISEARGLNTGELFF. The CDR3 nucleotides are TGTGCCATCAGTGAGGCCCGCGGGTTAAACACCGGGGAGCTGTTTTTT. This rearrangement joins TRBV10-3 to TRBJ2-2, with D possibly matching TRBD2 (5 bases). V gave up 2 bases and J gave up 2 bases, with 12 bases separating them. CDR3 length: 16 residues. The germline gives CDR1 ENHRY, CDR2 SYGVKD.

For the CDR3, the DNA is TGTGCCAGCAGCTTAAGTACAGGGAGGACCTACGAGCAGTACTTC. Residues: CASSLSTGRTYEQYF. The rearrangement uses TRBV7-2 and TRBJ2-7, with D perhaps matching TRBD1 or TRBD2 (6 bases each). The CDR3 spans 15 residues. Trimming left V 2 bases short and J 2 bases short, with 13 bases between. Germline CDR1 reads SGHTA; CDR2 reads FQGNSA.

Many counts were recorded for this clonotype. The CDR3 here is CASSLRRVEMNTEAFF. The CDR3 nucleotides are TGTGCCAGCAGCCTCCGGAGGGTCGAGATGAACACTGAAGCTTTCTTT. The chain recombines TRBV7-2 with TRBJ1-1, with unresolved D. V lost 5 bases to trimming and J lost 0 bases, with 16 bases between them. The CDR3 is 16 amino acids. Germline V lookup: CDR1 SGHTA, CDR2 FQGNSA.

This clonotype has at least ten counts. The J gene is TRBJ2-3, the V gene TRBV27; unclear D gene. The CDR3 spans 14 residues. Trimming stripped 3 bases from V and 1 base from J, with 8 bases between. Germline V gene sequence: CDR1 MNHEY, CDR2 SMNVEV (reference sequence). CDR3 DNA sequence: TGTGCCAGCAGTTTGAGGATGGGCACAGATACGCAGTATTTT. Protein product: CASSLRMGTDTQYF.

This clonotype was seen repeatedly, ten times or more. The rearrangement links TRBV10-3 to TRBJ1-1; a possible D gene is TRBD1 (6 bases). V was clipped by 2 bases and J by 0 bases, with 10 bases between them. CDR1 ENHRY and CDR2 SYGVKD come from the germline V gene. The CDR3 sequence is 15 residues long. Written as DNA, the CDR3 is TGTGCCATCAGTGAGCAGGGGCTCCTGAACACTGAAGCTTTCTTT. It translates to CAISEQGLLNTEAFF.

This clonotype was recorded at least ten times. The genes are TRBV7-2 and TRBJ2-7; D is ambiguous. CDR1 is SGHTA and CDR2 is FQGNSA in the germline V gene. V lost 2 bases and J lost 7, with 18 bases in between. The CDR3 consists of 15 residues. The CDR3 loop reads CASSLRNLAGGEQYF. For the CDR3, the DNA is TGTGCCAGCAGCTTACGAAATCTGGCTGGTGGTGAGCAGTACTTC.

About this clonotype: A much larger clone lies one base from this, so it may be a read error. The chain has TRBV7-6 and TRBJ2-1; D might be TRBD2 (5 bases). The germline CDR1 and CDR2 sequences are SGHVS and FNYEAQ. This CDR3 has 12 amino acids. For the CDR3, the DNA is TGTGCCAGCAACTTATCGGGGAAATCCCAGTTCTTC. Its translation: CASNLSGKSQFF.

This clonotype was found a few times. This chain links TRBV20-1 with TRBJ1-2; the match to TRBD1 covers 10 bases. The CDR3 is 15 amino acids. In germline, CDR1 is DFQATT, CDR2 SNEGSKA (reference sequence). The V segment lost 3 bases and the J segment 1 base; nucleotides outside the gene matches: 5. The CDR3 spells CSARTGGPNNYGYTF. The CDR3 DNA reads TGCAGTGCTAGGACAGGGGGCCCTAATAACTATGGCTACACCTTC.

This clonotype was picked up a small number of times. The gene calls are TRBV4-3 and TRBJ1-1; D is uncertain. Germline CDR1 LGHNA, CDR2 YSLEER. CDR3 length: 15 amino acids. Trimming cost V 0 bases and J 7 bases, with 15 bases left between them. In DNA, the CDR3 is TGCGCCAGCAGCCAAGATTCTCCCATGGTCGGTGAAGCTTTCTTT. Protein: CASSQDSPMVGEAFF.

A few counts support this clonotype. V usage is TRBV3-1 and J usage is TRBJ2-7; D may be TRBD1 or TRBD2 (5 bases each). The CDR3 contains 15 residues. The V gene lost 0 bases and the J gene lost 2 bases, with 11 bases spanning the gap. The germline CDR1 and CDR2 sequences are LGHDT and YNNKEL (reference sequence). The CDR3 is CASSQDAGRAYEQYF. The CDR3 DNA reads TGTGCCAGCAGCCAAGATGCAGGGAGAGCCTACGAGCAGTACTTC.

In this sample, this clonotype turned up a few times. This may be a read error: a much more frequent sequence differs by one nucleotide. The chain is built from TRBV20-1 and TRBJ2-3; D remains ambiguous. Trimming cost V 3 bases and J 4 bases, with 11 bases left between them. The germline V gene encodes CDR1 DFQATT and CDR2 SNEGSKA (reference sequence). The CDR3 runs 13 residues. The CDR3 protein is CSARLGIADTQYF. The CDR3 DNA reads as TGCAGTGCTAGGCTAGGGATCGCAGATACGCAGTATTTT.

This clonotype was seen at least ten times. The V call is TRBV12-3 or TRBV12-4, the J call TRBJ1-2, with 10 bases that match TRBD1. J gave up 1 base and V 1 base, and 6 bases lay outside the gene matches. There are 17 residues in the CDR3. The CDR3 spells CASSLGTRDRGNYGYTF. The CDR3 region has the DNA TGTGCCAGCAGTTTAGGAACCCGGGACAGGGGTAACTATGGCTACACCTTC.

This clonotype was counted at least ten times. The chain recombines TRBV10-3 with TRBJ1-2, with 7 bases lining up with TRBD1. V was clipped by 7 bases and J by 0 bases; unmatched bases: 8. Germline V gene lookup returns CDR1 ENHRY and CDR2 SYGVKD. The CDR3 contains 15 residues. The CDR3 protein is CAITPSRGSNYGYTF. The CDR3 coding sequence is TGTGCCATCACCCCTTCCAGGGGGTCTAACTATGGCTACACCTTC.

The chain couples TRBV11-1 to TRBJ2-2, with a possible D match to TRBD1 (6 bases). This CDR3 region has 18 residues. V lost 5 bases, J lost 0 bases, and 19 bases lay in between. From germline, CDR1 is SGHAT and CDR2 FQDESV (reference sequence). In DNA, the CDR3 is TGTGCCAGCAGCCCCGGACAGTTTACCCCCACGAACACCGGGGAGCTGTTTTTT. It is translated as CASSPGQFTPTNTGELFF.

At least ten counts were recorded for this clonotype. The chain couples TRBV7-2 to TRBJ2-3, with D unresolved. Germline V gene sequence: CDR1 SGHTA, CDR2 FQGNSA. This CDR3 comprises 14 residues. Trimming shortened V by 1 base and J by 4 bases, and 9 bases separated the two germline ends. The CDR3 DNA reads TGTGCCAGCAGCTTAGGCCTACTGGCAGATACGCAGTATTTT. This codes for CASSLGLLADTQYF.

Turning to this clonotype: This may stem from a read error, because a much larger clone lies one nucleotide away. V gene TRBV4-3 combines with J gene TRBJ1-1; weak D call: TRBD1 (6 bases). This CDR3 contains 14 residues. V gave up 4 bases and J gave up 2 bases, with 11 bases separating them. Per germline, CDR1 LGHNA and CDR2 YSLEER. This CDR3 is CASSRQVFNTEAFF. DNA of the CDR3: TGCGCCAGCAGCCGACAGGTTTTTAACACTGAAGCTTTCTTT.

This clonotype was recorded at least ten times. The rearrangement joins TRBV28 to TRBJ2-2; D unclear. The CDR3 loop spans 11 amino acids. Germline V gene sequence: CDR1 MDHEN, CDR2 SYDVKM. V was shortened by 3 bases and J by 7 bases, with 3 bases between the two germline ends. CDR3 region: CASSFHGELFF. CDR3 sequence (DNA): TGTGCCAGCAGTTTCCACGGGGAGCTGTTTTTT.

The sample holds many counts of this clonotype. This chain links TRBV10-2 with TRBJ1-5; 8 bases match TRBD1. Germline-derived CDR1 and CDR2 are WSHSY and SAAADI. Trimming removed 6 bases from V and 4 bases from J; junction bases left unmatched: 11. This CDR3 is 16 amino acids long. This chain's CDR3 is CASRRIPGQENQPQHF. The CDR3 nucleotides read TGCGCCAGCAGGAGGATACCGGGACAGGAAAATCAGCCCCAGCATTTT.

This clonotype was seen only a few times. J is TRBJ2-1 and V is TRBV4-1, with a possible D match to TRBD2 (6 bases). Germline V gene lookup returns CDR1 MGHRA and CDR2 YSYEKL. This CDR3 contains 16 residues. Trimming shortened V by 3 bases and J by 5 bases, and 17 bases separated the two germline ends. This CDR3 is CASSHPRLVRNNEQFF. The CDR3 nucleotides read TGCGCCAGCAGCCACCCTAGACTAGTACGAAACAATGAGCAGTTCTTC.

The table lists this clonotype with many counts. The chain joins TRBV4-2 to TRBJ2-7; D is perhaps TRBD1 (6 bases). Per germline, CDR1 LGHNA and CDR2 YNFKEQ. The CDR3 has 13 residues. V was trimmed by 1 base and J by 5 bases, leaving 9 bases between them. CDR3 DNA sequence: TGTGCCAGCAGCCAAGCAGGGGAAAACGAGCAGTACTTC. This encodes CASSQAGENEQYF.

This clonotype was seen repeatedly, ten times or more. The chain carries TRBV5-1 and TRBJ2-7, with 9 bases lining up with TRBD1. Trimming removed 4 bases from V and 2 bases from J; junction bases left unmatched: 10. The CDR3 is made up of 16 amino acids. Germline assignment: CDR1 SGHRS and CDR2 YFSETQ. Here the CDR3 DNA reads TGCGCCAGCAGCCCTTGGTATGGGACAGGGACCTACGAGCAGTACTTC. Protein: CASSPWYGTGTYEQYF.

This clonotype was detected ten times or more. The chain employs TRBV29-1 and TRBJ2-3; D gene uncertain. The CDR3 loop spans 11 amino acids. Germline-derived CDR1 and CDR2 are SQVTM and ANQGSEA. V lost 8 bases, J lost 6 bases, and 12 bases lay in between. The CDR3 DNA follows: TGCAGCCCCACCCGAAGTGATACGCAGTATTTT. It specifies CSPTRSDTQYF.

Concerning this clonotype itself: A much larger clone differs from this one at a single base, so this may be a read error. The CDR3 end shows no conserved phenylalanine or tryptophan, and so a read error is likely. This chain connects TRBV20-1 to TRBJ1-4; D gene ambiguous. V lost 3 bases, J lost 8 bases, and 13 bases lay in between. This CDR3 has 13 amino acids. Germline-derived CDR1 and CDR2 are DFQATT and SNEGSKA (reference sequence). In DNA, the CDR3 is TGCAGTGCTAGTCGGAACGTTGGGGAAAAACTGTTTGTT. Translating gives CSASRNVGEKLFV.

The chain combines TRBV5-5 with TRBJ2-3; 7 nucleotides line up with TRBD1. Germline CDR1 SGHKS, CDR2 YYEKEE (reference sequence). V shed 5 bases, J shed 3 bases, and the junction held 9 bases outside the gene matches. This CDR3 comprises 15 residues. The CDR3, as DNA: TGTGCCAGCAGACCAACAGGGGCCCGGACAGATACGCAGTATTTT. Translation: CASRPTGARTDTQYF.

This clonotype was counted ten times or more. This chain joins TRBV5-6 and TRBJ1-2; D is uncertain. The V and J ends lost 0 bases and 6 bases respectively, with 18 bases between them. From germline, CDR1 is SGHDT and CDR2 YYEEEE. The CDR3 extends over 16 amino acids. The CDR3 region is CASSLAGLGDTNGYTF. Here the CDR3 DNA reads TGTGCCAGCAGCTTGGCTGGGTTGGGCGATACGAATGGCTACACCTTC.

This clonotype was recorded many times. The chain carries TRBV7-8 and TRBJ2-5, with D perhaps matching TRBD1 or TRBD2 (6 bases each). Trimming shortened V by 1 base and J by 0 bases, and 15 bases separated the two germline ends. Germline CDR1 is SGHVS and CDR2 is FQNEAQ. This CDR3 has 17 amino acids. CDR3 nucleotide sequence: TGTGCCAGCAGCTTAGATCGGGGGCAAAGGAACCAAGAGACCCAGTACTTC. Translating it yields CASSLDRGQRNQETQYF.

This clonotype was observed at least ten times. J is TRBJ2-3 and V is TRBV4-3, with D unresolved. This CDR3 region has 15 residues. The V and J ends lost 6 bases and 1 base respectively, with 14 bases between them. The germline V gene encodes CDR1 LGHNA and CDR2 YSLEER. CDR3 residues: CASSQPGAGTDTQYF. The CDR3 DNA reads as TGCGCCAGCAGTCAGCCCGGTGCGGGCACAGATACGCAGTATTTT.

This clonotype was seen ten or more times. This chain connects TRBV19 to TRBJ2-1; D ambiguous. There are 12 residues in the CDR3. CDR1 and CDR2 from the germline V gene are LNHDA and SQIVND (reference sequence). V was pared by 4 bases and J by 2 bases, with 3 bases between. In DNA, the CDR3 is TGTGCCAGTAGTACCCCCTACAATGAGCAGTTCTTC. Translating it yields CASSTPYNEQFF.

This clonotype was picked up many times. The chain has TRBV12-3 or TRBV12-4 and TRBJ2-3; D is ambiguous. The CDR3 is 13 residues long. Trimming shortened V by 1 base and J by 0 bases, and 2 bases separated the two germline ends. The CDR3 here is CASSLVSTDTQYF. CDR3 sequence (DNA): TGTGCCAGCAGTTTAGTCAGCACAGATACGCAGTATTTT.